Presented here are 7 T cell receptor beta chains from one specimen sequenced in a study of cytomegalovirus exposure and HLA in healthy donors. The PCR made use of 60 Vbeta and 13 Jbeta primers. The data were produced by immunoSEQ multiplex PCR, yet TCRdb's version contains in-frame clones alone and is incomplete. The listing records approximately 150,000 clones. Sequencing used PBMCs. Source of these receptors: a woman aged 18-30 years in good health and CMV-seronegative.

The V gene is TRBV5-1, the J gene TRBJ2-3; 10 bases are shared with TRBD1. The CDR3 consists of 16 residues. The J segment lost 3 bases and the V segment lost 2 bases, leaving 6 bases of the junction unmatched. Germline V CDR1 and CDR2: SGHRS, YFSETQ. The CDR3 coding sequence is TGCGCCAGCAGCTTAATCGGGACAGGGGTGACAGATACGCAGTATTTT. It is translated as CASSLIGTGVTDTQYF.

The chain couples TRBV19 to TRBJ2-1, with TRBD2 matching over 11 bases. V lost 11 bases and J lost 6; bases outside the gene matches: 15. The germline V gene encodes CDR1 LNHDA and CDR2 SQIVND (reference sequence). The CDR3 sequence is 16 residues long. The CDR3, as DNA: TGTGCCTCTAGGGGATTGGGACTAGCGGAGGGCAATGAGCAGTTCTTC. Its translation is CASRGLGLAEGNEQFF.

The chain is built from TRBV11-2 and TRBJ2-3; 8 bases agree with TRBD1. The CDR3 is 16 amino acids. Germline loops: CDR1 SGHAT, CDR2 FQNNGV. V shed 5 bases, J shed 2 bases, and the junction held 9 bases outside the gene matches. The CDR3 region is CASSRGTGLFTDTQYF. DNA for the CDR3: TGTGCCAGCAGCCGCGGGACAGGATTGTTCACAGATACGCAGTATTTT.

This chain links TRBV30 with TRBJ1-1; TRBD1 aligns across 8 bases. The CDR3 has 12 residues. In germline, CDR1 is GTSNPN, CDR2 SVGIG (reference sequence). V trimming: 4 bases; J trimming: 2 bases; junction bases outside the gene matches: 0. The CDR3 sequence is CAWTGGNTEAFF. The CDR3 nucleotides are TGTGCCTGGACAGGGGGCAACACTGAAGCTTTCTTT.

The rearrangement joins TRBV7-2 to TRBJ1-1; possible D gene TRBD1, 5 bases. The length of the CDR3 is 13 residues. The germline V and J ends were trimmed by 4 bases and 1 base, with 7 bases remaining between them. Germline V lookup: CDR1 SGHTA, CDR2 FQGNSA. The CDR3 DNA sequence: TGTGCCAGCAGCTATACAGGGAACACTGAAGCTTTCTTT. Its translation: CASSYTGNTEAFF.

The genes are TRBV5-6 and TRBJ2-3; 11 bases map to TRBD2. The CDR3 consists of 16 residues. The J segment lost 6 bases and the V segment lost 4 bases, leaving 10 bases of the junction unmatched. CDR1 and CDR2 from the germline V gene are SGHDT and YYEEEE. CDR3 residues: CASSGRLAGYADTQYF. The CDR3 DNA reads TGTGCCAGCAGCGGGAGACTAGCGGGATATGCGGATACGCAGTATTTT.

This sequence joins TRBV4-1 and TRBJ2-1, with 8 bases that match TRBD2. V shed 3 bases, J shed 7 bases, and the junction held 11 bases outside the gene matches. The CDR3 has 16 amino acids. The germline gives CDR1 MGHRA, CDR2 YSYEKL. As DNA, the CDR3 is TGCGCCAGCAGCCACCCCTCCGGGAGGGCCGAAAATGAGCAGTTCTTC. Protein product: CASSHPSGRAENEQFF.